In this sample, the clone carrying this T cell receptor beta chain turned up a few times. Its antigen remains unidentified. TCRdb called the 5' RACE reads again in MiXCR, with one record for every CDR3 protein. This table holds about 560,000 distinct CDR3 sequences, 15% to 20% found once. These data originate in a study of T-cell memory formation after mild COVID-19. Regarding the study as a whole: Memory sampled before infection contained some responding clones, suggesting cross-reactive memory joined.

Trimming at V came to 1 base and at J to 4 bases, leaving 3 bases not matched to a gene. The CDR3 totals 16 residues. The germline V gene encodes CDR1 SGDLS and CDR2 YYNGEE. This clonotype was obtained from an adult woman who had mild COVID-19 (a few samples of this study predate the infection). Cell type and time point are not known. The rearrangement links TRBV9 to TRBJ2-1; 12 nucleotides line up with TRBD2. The sequenced sample consisted of PBMCs or a T cell subset sorted from them (not recorded which). CDR3 loop: CASSVSSGGAYNEQFF. The DNA for the CDR3 is TGTGCCAGCAGCGTATCTAGCGGGGGGGCGTACAATGAGCAGTTCTTC.